This TCR beta chain derives from a study of blood T cells in healthy people across ages (dated by TCRdb to the mid-2010s). With regard to the full study: In model experiments, template switching captured roughly one uniquely barcoded TCR beta cDNA molecule for every two T cells. The donors were divided into four age groups: young (average around 15 years), middle-aged (about 41), aged (approximately 59) and long-lived (82). To avoid experimental bias, donors of different ages were spread randomly across the sequencing lanes. To track age-related changes in TCR beta repertoire diversity, the study relied on deep sequencing normalized with unique cDNA molecular identifiers. Using the same blood draw, the study looked at two additional independent replicas of 1 million unique cDNA reads for two donors, one aged 18 to 29 and the other aged 80 or older.

Systemically healthy Caucasian individuals from Russia, 35 to 50 in total and aged about 6 to 95 years, were included as donors. Each donor gave ten milliliters of peripheral blood, collected into EDTA-treated Vacutainer tubes. Ficoll-Paque density-gradient centrifugation was used to isolate PBMCs, with at least 6.5 million per sample. Trizol reagent was used to extract total RNA from PBMCs, with at least 5.5 micrograms per sample. Naive CD45RAhigh/CD27high T cell percentages were measured by flow cytometry on a PBMC aliquot from every donor. CDR3 length: 15 amino acids, cysteine to phenylalanine. CDR3 DNA only is kept here, 45 bases in frame from base 1. Here V drops 1 base and J drops 4 bases, and the junction holds 7 bases not matched to any gene. Study-wide findings and limitations: Total diversity estimates from one million sequenced T cells were considered lower bounds and underestimates. As age increased, observed TCR beta diversity per million T cells dropped in a roughly linear way, and a significant reduction was already evident by age 40. Bulk unsorted PBMC profiling prevented conclusive comparison of naive and antigen-experienced compartments. There was a strong correlation between observed TCR beta diversity and the percentage of naive T cells measured by flow cytometry. Compared with the aged group, the long-lived group had more naive CD4+ T cells, fewer expanded clones and increased TCR diversity, a pattern suggesting age selection. Because donor CMV infection status was unknown, age-related changes in expanded clonotypes were potentially confounded.

Note on this clonotype: The antigen this receptor binds is unknown. Per-base quality was not reported, and no clone a single base away is much larger than it.

The library was built by means of 5' RACE. Sequencing was performed on an Illumina HiSeq 2500. A second PCR of about 7 to 12 cycles was run with a J-beta primer mix and a sample-barcoded 5' primer. Each TCR beta cDNA molecule received a unique molecular identifier from a template-switch 5' adaptor carrying 12 random nucleotides. Each sample yielded at least 2.5 million CDR3-containing paired-end reads. All of the RNA was converted into first-strand cDNA using the Mint cDNA synthesis kit, with a TRBC-specific oligonucleotide serving as the primer. Following uracil-DNA glycosylase treatment, a first 18-cycle PCR with universal primers M1SS and BC2_uni_R was performed on all cDNA. In the original analysis: Each sample was normalized by randomly selecting 1 million high-quality reads, each carrying a distinct molecular identifier. Instead of being binned into consensus sequences, reads that shared molecular identifiers were thrown out. MiTCR, set to a Q25 quality threshold and the strictest error-elimination algorithm, was used for CDR3 identification, clonotype clustering and error correction. A nonparametric unseen species model using Euler transformation provided a lower-bound estimate of total TCR beta diversity. TCRdb trimmed public reads at Q25 via fastp, called clones via MiXCR and kept in-frame beta chains. A single entry per CDR3 protein holds the most common genes and DNA from its merged rows. For this entry, the V and J calls and clone size follow TCRdb and not the study's own pipeline. The sample contains 650,000 to 1,000,000 distinct CDR3 sequences, less than 60% of them found a single time. 15% to 20% of the sample lies in the top ten.

This sequence uses TRBV12-3 or TRBV12-4 and TRBJ2-7, with 7 middle bases fitting TRBD2. The TCR was taken from a man older than 75 in good health. The sample was blood. Read as DNA, the sequence is TGTGCCAGCAGTTTAGGGCTAGCGGAGGGGTACGAGCAGTACTTC. Translation gives CASSLGLAEGYEQYF.